This TCR beta chain was identified during a study of blood T cells in healthy people across ages. Using a J-beta primer mix together with a sample-barcoded 5' primer, a second PCR was run for roughly 7 to 12 cycles. TCRdb passed the 5' RACE reads through MiXCR, listing each CDR3 protein once. In the table there are over a million distinct CDR3 sequences, approximately 25% of which are singletons. The germline gives CDR1 SQVTM, CDR2 ANQGSEA. Germline trimming cut 7 bases from V and 5 bases from J; bases unmatched to any gene: 7. CDR3 size: 13 residues. These same records also appear under a second study, on T cells of mothers and their children. That work contributes: Material was donated by three healthy Caucasian mothers and their six children. Biologically related mothers and children overlapped slightly more than unrelated pairs, a non-significant difference.

The clonotype comes from a girl aged 2-15 years in good health. The gene calls are TRBV29-1 and TRBJ2-5, with 10 bases identical to TRBD1. Sequenced sample: blood. The CDR3 sequence is CSEGRDRGETQYF. The CDR3 DNA reads TGCAGCGAGGGACGGGACAGGGGTGAGACCCAGTACTTC. Using reference TRBV29-1 and TRBJ2-5 for the parts outside the CDR3, the full variable domain is SAVISQKPSRDICQRGTSLTIQCQVDSQVTMMFWYRQQPGQSLTLIATANQGSEATYESGFVIDKFPISRPNLTFSTLTVSNMSPEDSSIYLCSEGRDRGETQYFGPGTRLLVL.